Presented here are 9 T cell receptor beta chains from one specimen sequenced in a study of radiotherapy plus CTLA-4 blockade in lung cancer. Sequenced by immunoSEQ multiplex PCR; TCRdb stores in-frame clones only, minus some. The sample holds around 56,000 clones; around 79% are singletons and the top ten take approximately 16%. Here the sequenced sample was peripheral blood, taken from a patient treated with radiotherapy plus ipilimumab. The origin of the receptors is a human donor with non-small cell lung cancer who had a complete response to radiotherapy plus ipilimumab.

CDR3 bases: TGTGCCAGTAGTATCCCCCAACAGTTTACTGATAGCAATCAGCCCCAGCATTTT. Translation gives CASSIPQQFTDSNQPQHF. The rearrangement links TRBV19 to TRBJ1-5; D remains unclear. Trimming cost V 3 bases and J 0 bases, with 18 bases left between them. CDR3 length: 18 amino acids. From germline, CDR1 is LNHDA and CDR2 SQIVND (reference sequence).

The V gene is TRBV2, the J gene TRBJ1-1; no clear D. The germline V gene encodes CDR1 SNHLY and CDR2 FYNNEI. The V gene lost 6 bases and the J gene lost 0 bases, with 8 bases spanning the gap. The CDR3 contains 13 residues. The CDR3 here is CASSVLLNTEAFF. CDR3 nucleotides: TGTGCCAGCAGCGTATTATTGAACACTGAAGCTTTCTTT.

CDR3 region: CATSRPRDRGRQETQYF. The CDR3 region has the DNA TGTGCCACCAGCAGACCCCGGGACAGGGGACGACAAGAGACCCAGTACTTC. The chain links TRBV15 to TRBJ2-5, with TRBD1 identical over 10 bases. The CDR3 is 17 amino acids. Germline V gene lookup returns CDR1 LNHNV and CDR2 YYDKDF (reference sequence). V shed 2 bases, J shed 2 bases, and the junction held 8 bases outside the gene matches.

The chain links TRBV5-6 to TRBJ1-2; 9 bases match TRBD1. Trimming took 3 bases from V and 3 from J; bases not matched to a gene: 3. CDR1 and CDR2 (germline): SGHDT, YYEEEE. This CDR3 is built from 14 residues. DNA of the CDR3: TGTGCCAGCAGCTCACAGGGGGCTTACTATGGCTACACCTTC. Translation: CASSSQGAYYGYTF.

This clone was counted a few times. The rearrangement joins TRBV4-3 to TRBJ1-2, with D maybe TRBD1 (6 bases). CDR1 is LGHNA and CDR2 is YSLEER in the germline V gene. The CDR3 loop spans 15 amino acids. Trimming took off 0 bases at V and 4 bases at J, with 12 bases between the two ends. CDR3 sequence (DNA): TGCGCCAGCAGCCAAGATAGAACAGGGCTCTATGGCTACACCTTC. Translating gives CASSQDRTGLYGYTF.

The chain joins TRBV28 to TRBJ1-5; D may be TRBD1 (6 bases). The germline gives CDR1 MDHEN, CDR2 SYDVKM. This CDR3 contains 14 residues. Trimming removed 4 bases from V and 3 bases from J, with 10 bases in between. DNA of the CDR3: TGTGCCAGCAGTTCGGGACACAACAATCAGCCCCAGCATTTT. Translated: CASSSGHNNQPQHF.

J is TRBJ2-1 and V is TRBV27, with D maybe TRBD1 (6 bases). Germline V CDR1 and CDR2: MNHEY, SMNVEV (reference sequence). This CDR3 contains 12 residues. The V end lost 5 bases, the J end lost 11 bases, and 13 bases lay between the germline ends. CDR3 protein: CASSGGPGKQFF. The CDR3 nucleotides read TGTGCCAGCAGTGGGGGCCCGGGTAAGCAGTTCTTC.

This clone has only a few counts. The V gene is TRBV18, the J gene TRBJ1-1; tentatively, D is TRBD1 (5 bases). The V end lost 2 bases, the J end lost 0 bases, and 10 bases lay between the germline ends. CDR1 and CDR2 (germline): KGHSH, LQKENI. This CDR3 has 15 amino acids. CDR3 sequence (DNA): TGTGCCAGCTCACCATCGACAGAGATGAACACTGAAGCTTTCTTT. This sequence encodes CASSPSTEMNTEAFF.

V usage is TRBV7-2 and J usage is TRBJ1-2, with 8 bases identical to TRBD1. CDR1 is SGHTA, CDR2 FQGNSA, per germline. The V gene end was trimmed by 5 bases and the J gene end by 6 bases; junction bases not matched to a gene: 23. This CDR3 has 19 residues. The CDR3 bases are TGTGCCAGCAGCCCATTTACCCAAATGACCCAGGGGGCATCGGATGGCTACACCTTC. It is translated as CASSPFTQMTQGASDGYTF.